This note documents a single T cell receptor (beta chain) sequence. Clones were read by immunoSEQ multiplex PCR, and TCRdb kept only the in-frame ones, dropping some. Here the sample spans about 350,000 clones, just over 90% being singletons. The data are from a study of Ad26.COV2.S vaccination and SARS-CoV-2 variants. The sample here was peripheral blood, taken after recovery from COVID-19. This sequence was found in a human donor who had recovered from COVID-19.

As DNA, the CDR3 is TGCAGTGCTAGTCTTGCGAGCGGGGGGGCCTACAATGAGCAGTTCTTC. Translated: CSASLASGGAYNEQFF. The chain joins TRBV20-1 to TRBJ2-1; the match to TRBD2 covers 10 bases. From germline, CDR1 is DFQATT and CDR2 SNEGSKA (reference sequence). V was pared by 3 bases and J by 2 bases, with 7 bases of the junction left unmatched. CDR3 length equals 16 residues.